Following are 31 T cell receptor beta chains from one sample sequenced in a study of T cells after yellow fever vaccination. Each CDR3 protein is one row after TCRdb ran MiXCR on the 5' RACE reads. The sample consists of more than 300,000 distinct CDR3 sequences, about 10% of them appearing once. The sample in question was CD4+ T cells sorted from PBMCs, obtained 45 days after the yellow fever booster vaccination. These receptors originate from a young man who received the YFV17D yellow fever vaccine.

This clonotype was detected a few times. The CDR3 loop is CASSNSGTLNTEAFF. In DNA form, the CDR3 reads TGTGCCAGCAGCAATTCCGGGACATTGAACACTGAAGCTTTCTTT. This chain uses TRBV5-5 with TRBJ1-1, with D perhaps matching TRBD1 (6 bases). Trimming took off 4 bases at V and 0 bases at J, with 13 bases between the two ends. Germline loops: CDR1 SGHKS, CDR2 YYEKEE (reference sequence). This CDR3 is 15 amino acids long. The full variable domain, completed using reference TRBV5-5 and TRBJ1-1, is DAGVTQSPTHLIKTRGQQVTLRCSPISGHKSVSWYQQVLGQGPQFIFQYYEKEERGRGNFPDRFSARQFPNYSSELNVNALLLGDSALYLCASSNSGTLNTEAFFGQGTRLTVV.

Only a few counts were recorded for this clonotype. The CDR3: CASGLARRGETQYF. Here the CDR3 DNA reads TGCGCCAGCGGACTAGCCAGAAGGGGAGAGACCCAGTACTTC. V is TRBV5-1 and J is TRBJ2-5; 8 nucleotides line up with TRBD2. V lost 7 bases, J lost 4 bases, and 9 bases stayed unmatched. The CDR3 totals 14 residues. Germline CDR1 is SGHRS and CDR2 is YFSETQ.

This chain connects TRBV30 to TRBJ1-2; TRBD1 matches at 8 bases. The CDR3 runs to 13 residues. The V and J ends lost 1 base and 5 bases, in that order; junction bases with no gene match: 3. The germline gives CDR1 GTSNPN, CDR2 SVGIG (reference sequence). The DNA for the CDR3 is TGTGCCTGGAGTGGGACAGGGACTTATGGCTACACCTTC. Translating gives CAWSGTGTYGYTF.

This clonotype appeared a few times. This rearrangement joins TRBV20-1 to TRBJ1-3, with D maybe TRBD1 (6 bases). From germline, CDR1 is DFQATT and CDR2 SNEGSKA (reference sequence). CDR3 length: 14 residues. The V gene lost 6 bases and the J gene lost 2 bases, with 14 bases spanning the gap. The CDR3 DNA follows: TGCAGTGCCACATACAGGGTAACTGGAAACACCATATATTTT. Translated, it gives CSATYRVTGNTIYF.

This clonotype was detected many times. The rearrangement links TRBV20-1 to TRBJ2-7; 11 positions agree with TRBD1. Losses at the gene ends were 6 bases for V and 2 bases for J; bases not matched to a gene: 9. The CDR3 has 15 residues. The germline CDR1 and CDR2 sequences are DFQATT and SNEGSKA (reference sequence). CDR3 nucleotide sequence: TGCAGTGCAACCGACCCGGGACAGGGGGCCTACGAGCAGTACTTC. Protein: CSATDPGQGAYEQYF.

The CDR3 spells CASSFRWVITEAFF. CDR3 bases: TGTGCCAGCAGCTTCCGCTGGGTCATCACTGAAGCTTTCTTT. The chain has TRBV7-3 and TRBJ1-1; no reliable D call. The V gene lost 3 bases and the J gene lost 4 bases, with 12 bases spanning the gap. The germline V gene has CDR1 SGHTA and CDR2 FQGTGA. The CDR3 loop spans 14 amino acids.

The V and J genes are TRBV10-3 and TRBJ1-3, with D possibly TRBD1 on 5 matching bases. The V end lost 8 bases, the J end lost 0 bases, and 5 bases lay between the germline ends. The V gene's germline CDR1 is ENHRY and CDR2 SYGVKD. There are 12 residues in the CDR3. Written as DNA, the CDR3 is TGTGCCATCCAGGGCTCTGGAAACACCATATATTTT. Encoded protein: CAIQGSGNTIYF.

This clonotype was detected only a few times. The V gene is TRBV12-3 or TRBV12-4, the J gene TRBJ2-1; the D gene is possibly TRBD2 (5 bases). The CDR3 is 13 amino acids. V was trimmed by 7 bases and J by 7 bases, leaving 14 bases between them. The CDR3 DNA sequence: TGTGCCAGCACTACCCGGGCGGGTAATGAGCAGTTCTTC. Its protein is CASTTRAGNEQFF.

The gene calls are TRBV18 and TRBJ2-1; 13 positions agree with TRBD2. The CDR3 consists of 18 residues. J lost 1 base, V lost 6 bases, and 9 bases had no gene match. Germline-derived CDR1 and CDR2 are KGHSH and LQKENI. The CDR3 spells CASSLLGLAGDSYNEQFF. As DNA, the CDR3 is TGTGCCAGCTCGCTCTTAGGACTAGCGGGGGATTCCTACAATGAGCAGTTCTTC.

The chain uses TRBV27 and TRBJ2-7; 13 bases agree with TRBD2. Germline values: CDR1 MNHEY, CDR2 SMNVEV (reference sequence). The J segment lost 0 bases and the V segment lost 5 bases, leaving 4 bases of the junction unmatched. The CDR3 runs 16 residues. The CDR3 here is CASSERTSGGSYEQYF. DNA for the CDR3: TGTGCCAGCAGTGAAAGGACTAGCGGGGGCTCCTACGAGCAGTACTTC.

V gene TRBV7-9 combines with J gene TRBJ1-6; TRBD1 aligns across 7 bases. V gave up 8 bases and J gave up 9 bases; unmatched junction bases: 10. There are 14 residues in the CDR3. Germline assignment: CDR1 SEHNR and CDR2 FQNEAQ (reference sequence). The CDR3 sequence is CASGQGGAGSPLHF. The CDR3 region has the DNA TGTGCCAGCGGCCAGGGGGGGGCCGGTTCACCCCTCCACTTT.

The table lists this clonotype with a few counts. V is TRBV6-2 or TRBV6-3 and J is TRBJ2-3, with D perhaps matching TRBD2 (7 bases). V was clipped by 3 bases and J by 4 bases, with 14 bases between them. The CDR3 loop spans 15 amino acids. CDR1 MNHEY and CDR2 SVGEGT come from the germline V gene. The CDR3: CASSYRGALSDTQYF. DNA for the CDR3: TGTGCCAGCAGTTATCGGGGGGCGTTGTCAGATACGCAGTATTTT.

This clonotype was seen more than once but under ten times. This chain uses TRBV7-8 with TRBJ2-7; the match to TRBD1 covers 7 bases. V shed 4 bases and J 6 bases; nucleotides not matched to a gene: 3. The CDR3 has 12 residues. Germline V lookup: CDR1 SGHVS, CDR2 FQNEAQ. The DNA of the CDR3 is TGTGCCAGCAGCTCACACAGGGGCGAGCAGTACGTC. It specifies CASSSHRGEQYV.

This clonotype has just a few counts. This chain uses TRBV5-1 with TRBJ1-2, with D maybe TRBD1 (6 bases). The V end was cut by 5 bases, the J end by 3 bases, with 14 bases between. The CDR3 contains 14 residues. Looked up from germline, CDR1 is SGHRS and CDR2 is YFSETQ. The CDR3: CASRPGRGDYGYTF. The CDR3 DNA reads as TGCGCCAGCAGACCCGGGAGGGGGGACTATGGCTACACCTTC. The full variable domain, rest sourced from reference TRBV5-1 and TRBJ1-2, is KAGVTQTPRYLIKTRGQQVTLSCSPISGHRSVSWYQQTPGQGLQFLFEYFSETQRNKGNFPGRFSGRQFSNSRSEMNVSTLELGDSALYLCASRPGRGDYGYTFGSGTRLTVV.

This sequence joins TRBV7-9 and TRBJ2-5; D unresolved. The germline gives CDR1 SEHNR, CDR2 FQNEAQ (reference sequence). Trimming pared 2 bases from V and 5 bases from J, leaving 12 bases between. CDR3 length: 14 amino acids. CDR3 sequence (DNA): TGTGCCAGCAGCTTAAACATGGGTACCGAGACCCAGTACTTC. Amino acids: CASSLNMGTETQYF.

In this sample, this clonotype turned up a few times. The V gene is TRBV2, the J gene TRBJ2-1; 8 bases are shared with TRBD1. The CDR3 covers 15 residues. The V gene end was trimmed by 4 bases and the J gene end by 4 bases; junction bases not matched to a gene: 6. Germline assignment: CDR1 SNHLY and CDR2 FYNNEI. The CDR3 DNA is TGTGCCAGCAGTGTCCAGGGGGCGGGGTACAATGAGCAGTTCTTC. It is translated as CASSVQGAGYNEQFF.

The chain carries TRBV28 and TRBJ2-7; 11 positions agree with TRBD1. This CDR3 has 16 amino acids. Trimming cost V 5 bases and J 9 bases; bases outside gene matches: 15. Germline V gene sequence: CDR1 MDHEN, CDR2 SYDVKM. The CDR3 nucleotides read TGTGCCAGCAGTCAAATTGGACAGGGGGCAAGGCTTCGGCAGTACGTC. The encoded protein is CASSQIGQGARLRQYV.

This clonotype occurred many times. J is TRBJ2-4 and V is TRBV9; D assignment may be TRBD1 or TRBD2 (5 bases each). The germline V gene encodes CDR1 SGDLS and CDR2 YYNGEE. The V gene lost 0 bases and the J gene lost 6 bases, with 13 bases spanning the gap. There are 15 residues in the CDR3. DNA for the CDR3: TGTGCCAGCAGCGTAGGAGGGGTTTCGGGAAACATTCAGTACTTC. This codes for CASSVGGVSGNIQYF.

This clonotype was seen more than once but under ten times. The rearrangement joins TRBV7-9 to TRBJ1-2; the D gene is possibly TRBD1 (6 bases). V was cut by 7 bases and J by 8 bases, with 23 bases left in between. The CDR3 length is 15 residues. Germline V gene sequence: CDR1 SEHNR, CDR2 FQNEAQ (reference sequence). The CDR3 nucleotides are TGTGCCAGCATACCACCATGGGGGACACCCGGCGGCTACACCTTC. It specifies CASIPPWGTPGGYTF.

The chain links TRBV6-5 to TRBJ1-3; D is uncertain. V was clipped by 2 bases and J by 3 bases, with 11 bases between them. The CDR3 consists of 15 residues. Germline V gene data show CDR1 as MNHEY and CDR2 as SVGAGI. This CDR3 is CASSYHREGGNTIYF. The CDR3 DNA sequence: TGTGCCAGCAGTTACCATCGGGAGGGTGGAAACACCATATATTTT.

This clonotype appeared a few times. The chain is built from TRBV5-4 and TRBJ2-3, with 9 positions matching TRBD1. The length of the CDR3 is 14 residues. Trimming removed 0 bases from V and 6 bases from J; junction bases left unmatched: 2. The V gene's germline CDR1 is SGHNT and CDR2 YYREEE (reference sequence). The CDR3 coding sequence is TGTGCCAGCAGCTTGGGGACAGGGGAGGATACGCAGTATTTT. This sequence encodes CASSLGTGEDTQYF.

This CDR3 is CASRPDRLNEKLFF. CDR3 bases: TGTGCCAGCAGGCCCGACCGATTAAATGAAAAACTGTTTTTT. This chain uses TRBV6-5 with TRBJ1-4; D not certain. Deletions cut 6 bases from V and 5 bases from J, with 13 bases between. Germline V gene lookup returns CDR1 MNHEY and CDR2 SVGAGI. This CDR3 has 14 residues.

V and J are TRBV18 and TRBJ2-2; D is unclear. Germline V lookup: CDR1 KGHSH, CDR2 LQKENI. This CDR3 is built from 13 residues. V was trimmed by 3 bases and J by 6 bases, leaving 8 bases between them. The CDR3 sequence: CASSPIAAGELFF. The CDR3 coding sequence is TGTGCCAGCTCACCTATCGCGGCCGGGGAGCTGTTTTTT.

Many counts were recorded for this clonotype. This chain connects TRBV7-2 to TRBJ2-1, with D maybe TRBD1 (5 bases). The germline V gene encodes CDR1 SGHTA and CDR2 FQGNSA. Trimming took off 7 bases at V and 8 bases at J, with 18 bases between the two ends. This CDR3 spans 14 amino acids. The CDR3 bases are TGTGCCAGCAACCCTAGGTTGGGGCAGGATGAGCAGTTCTTC. Protein sequence: CASNPRLGQDEQFF.

V gene TRBV7-9 combines with J gene TRBJ2-7; D might be TRBD1 or TRBD2, each matching 7 bases. V was pared by 5 bases and J by 4 bases, with 15 bases between. The CDR3 spans 14 residues. Germline CDR1 SEHNR, CDR2 FQNEAQ (reference sequence). The CDR3: CASSQRDSGYEQYF. The CDR3 DNA reads as TGTGCCAGCAGCCAGCGGGACAGCGGATACGAGCAGTACTTC.

This clonotype appeared a few times. The CDR3 spells CASRKRGSSDEKLFF. In DNA form, the CDR3 reads TGCGCCAGCAGAAAAAGGGGCAGTTCTGATGAAAAACTGTTTTTT. This chain joins TRBV4-3 and TRBJ1-4; tentative D call: TRBD1 (5 bases). The length of the CDR3 is 15 residues. Trimming stripped 6 bases from V and 6 bases from J, with 17 bases between. In germline, CDR1 is LGHNA, CDR2 YSLEER.

This clonotype showed up just a few times. The CDR3: CASSFTGRNEQFF. The CDR3 DNA sequence: TGTGCCAGCAGTTTTACAGGACGAAATGAGCAGTTCTTC. The gene calls are TRBV12-3 or TRBV12-4 and TRBJ2-1; TRBD1 is a possible D gene (5 bases). The germline V and J ends were trimmed by 3 bases and 7 bases, with 10 bases remaining between them. This CDR3 region has 13 residues.

This rearrangement joins TRBV4-1 to TRBJ2-5; D remains unclear. Trimming took 1 base from V and 2 from J, leaving 8 bases between them. The CDR3 has 14 residues. Germline V gene data show CDR1 as MGHRA and CDR2 as YSYEKL. The CDR3 DNA follows: TGCGCCAGCAGCCAAGGGGTAATTCAAGAGACCCAGTACTTC. Translating gives CASSQGVIQETQYF.

This clonotype showed up just a few times. The chain links TRBV7-9 to TRBJ1-1, with D hard to call. The CDR3 is 13 residues long. V was cut by 1 base and J by 4 bases, with 7 bases left in between. Germline CDR1 is SEHNR and CDR2 is FQNEAQ (reference sequence). In DNA, the CDR3 is TGTGCCAGCAGCTTAGAGGAGTTCACTGAAGCTTTCTTT. It translates to CASSLEEFTEAFF. The complete variable domain, with remaining parts taken from reference TRBV7-9 and TRBJ1-1, reads DTGVSQNPRHKITKRGQNVTFRCDPISEHNRLYWYRQTLGQGPEFLTYFQNEAQLEKSRLLSDRFSAERPKGSFSTLEIQRTEQGDSAMYLCASSLEEFTEAFFGQGTRLTVV.

This chain uses TRBV5-1 with TRBJ1-5; D not certain. V lost 0 bases to trimming and J lost 2 bases, with 9 bases between them. Germline V gene sequence: CDR1 SGHRS, CDR2 YFSETQ. CDR3 length: 15 amino acids. The CDR3 coding sequence is TGCGCCAGCAGCTTGGGGGATCAGCGCAATCAGCCCCAGCATTTT. This codes for CASSLGDQRNQPQHF.

This clonotype was observed a few times. This sequence joins TRBV6-5 and TRBJ2-3; TRBD2 matches at 7 bases. V was clipped by 2 bases and J by 2 bases; unmatched bases: 7. CDR1 and CDR2 from the germline V gene are MNHEY and SVGAGI. The CDR3 has 16 amino acids. CDR3 nucleotide sequence: TGTGCCAGCAGTTACAGGGGAGCGGGGAACACAGATACGCAGTATTTT. This translates into CASSYRGAGNTDTQYF.